This TCR beta chain comes out of a study of spatial heterogeneity in lung cancer. The study, taken as a whole, reports: The number of expanded tumor alpha and beta chains correlated with mutation number.

V lost 3 bases to trimming and J lost 0 bases, with 8 bases between them. The CDR3 length is 13 residues. Germline CDR1 SQVTM, CDR2 ANQGSEA. MiXCR, applied by TCRdb to the 5' RACE reads, yields one record per CDR3 protein. The repertoire has 12,000 or so distinct CDR3 sequences, 14% to 15% of them found once; the top ten carry around 16%. Time point noted: sample taken at primary tumor resection. This clonotype ranks as medium-sized (0.01 to 0.1%). Its antigen remains unidentified. The material was lung tumor tissue, obtained at surgery. The receptor was derived from a male donor with early-stage non-small cell lung cancer. V and J are TRBV29-1 and TRBJ1-1, with D uncertain. The CDR3 nucleotides are TGCAGCGTTGACGGGTCGATGAACACTGAAGCTTTCTTT. Residues: CSVDGSMNTEAFF.